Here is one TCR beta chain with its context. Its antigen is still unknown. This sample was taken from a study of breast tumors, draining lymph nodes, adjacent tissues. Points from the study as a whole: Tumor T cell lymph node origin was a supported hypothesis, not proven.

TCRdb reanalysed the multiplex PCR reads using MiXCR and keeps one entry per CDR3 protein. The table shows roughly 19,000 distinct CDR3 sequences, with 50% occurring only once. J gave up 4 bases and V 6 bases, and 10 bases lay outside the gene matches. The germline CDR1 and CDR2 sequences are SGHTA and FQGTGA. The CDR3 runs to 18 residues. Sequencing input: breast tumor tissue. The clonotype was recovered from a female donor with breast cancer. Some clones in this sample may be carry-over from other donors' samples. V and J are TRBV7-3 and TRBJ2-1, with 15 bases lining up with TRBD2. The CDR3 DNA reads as TGTGCCAGCAGTCTCCCCGGACTAGCGGGAGGGCCTTACAATGAGCAGTTCTTC. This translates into CASSLPGLAGGPYNEQFF.